This T cell receptor beta chain comes out of a study of T cell responses to AZD1222 COVID-19 vaccine. Study-level background: The analysis combined second doses at about 4 or about 12 weeks. Findings and limits, study-wide: Spike-specific TCR breadth and depth were elevated following two AZD1222 doses. The donor cohort was predominantly white British with a female majority, and clonal diversity may have been underestimated.

TCRdb keeps only in-frame clones here, not all; method: immunoSEQ multiplex PCR. Of 130,000 to 150,000 clones listed, about 91% are singletons. Only a few counts were recorded for this clone. The target antigen is unknown. CDR1 is SGHRS and CDR2 is YFSETQ in the germline V gene. V dropped 4 bases and J dropped 1 base, with 8 bases sitting between them. The CDR3 has 13 amino acids. Sequencing used peripheral blood, obtained on day 0 of AZD1222 vaccination. This clonotype originated in an adult in good health. This chain uses TRBV5-1 with TRBJ2-5; maybe TRBD1 (6 bases). The CDR3 loop reads CASSLDSQETQYF. The CDR3 coding sequence is TGCGCCAGCAGCCTGGACAGCCAAGAGACCCAGTACTTC.